A selection of T cell receptor beta chains follows, all from one sample in a study of CD8+CD57+ T cells in acquired aplastic anemia. Each CDR3 protein gets one entry after TCRdb re-called the reads with MiXCR. The profile covers around 180,000 distinct CDR3 sequences, with 45% to 60% appearing a single time and 10% to 15% taken by the ten largest. The source material was sorted CD4+, CD8+, or CD8+CD57+ T cells (not recorded which) from PBMCs. Every receptor here comes from a human donor with aplastic anemia. The CDR3 runs from the conserved cysteine through the conserved F or W. The D gene is left open where the match is weak. Rows give clone size only sometimes, using once, few, many, or a class for an expanded clone.

D gene	J gene	clone size	V gene	CDR3 DNA	CDR3 protein
TRBD2	TRBJ2-7	few	TRBV29-1	TGCAGCGTTGATTCCCCAGCGGGGAGCTCCTACGAGCAGTACTTC	CSVDSPAGSSYEQYF
.	TRBJ2-1	few	TRBV20-1	TGCAGTGCTCTTACAACAAGCATGGGGGAGGAGCAGTTCTTC	CSALTTSMGEEQFF
.	TRBJ2-2	.	TRBV29-1	TGCAGCAGGACGTGGGTGGGCACCGGGGAGCTGTTTTTT	CSRTWVGTGELFF
.	TRBJ1-4	many	TRBV19	TGTGCCAGTAAGGAGACGAAGGCCACTACAACTAATGAAAAACTGTTTTTT	CASKETKATTTNEKLFF
.	TRBJ1-4	many	TRBV19	TGTGCCAGTAGTGTCGCCGTGACGGGAGGTAATGAAAAACTGTTTTTT	CASSVAVTGGNEKLFF
.	TRBJ2-7	.	TRBV2	TGTGCCAGTAGTATGTTGGGCGGGTTCTACGAGCAGTACTTC	CASSMLGGFYEQYF
.	TRBJ2-2	many	TRBV9	TGTGCCAGCAGCGTAGTTAGAACAACGAACACCGGGGAGCTGTTTTTT	CASSVVRTTNTGELFF
.	TRBJ1-3	many	TRBV9	TGTGCCAGCAGCGTAGCAGTGGGACGGAACTCTGGAAACACCATATATTTT	CASSVAVGRNSGNTIYF
.	TRBJ2-5	.	TRBV3-1	TGTGCCAGCAGCCAAGTATACGGCAGGGCACGAGAGACCCTGTACTTC	CASSQVYGRARETLYF
TRBD2	TRBJ2-1	many	TRBV10-3	TGTGCCATATCTATCGCGGGGGCCTACAATGAGCAGTTCTTC	CAISIAGAYNEQFF
.	TRBJ1-4	.	TRBV10-3	TGTGCCATCAGGGGGGGGAATGAAAAACTGTTTTTT	CAIRGGNEKLFF
TRBD2	TRBJ2-3	many	TRBV20-1	TGCAGTGTACTACGGGGGGGGGCTGTGGCAGATACGCAGTATTTT	CSVLRGGAVADTQYF
TRBD2	TRBJ2-1	many	TRBV5-1	TGCGCCAGCAGCTTGGATTATATCGGGGGGATAGAGCAGTTCTTC	CASSLDYIGGIEQFF
.	TRBJ1-4	.	TRBV24-1	TGTGCCACCAAGGACATGCCCTCCCTTGCAACTAATGAAAAACTGTTTTTT	CATKDMPSLATNEKLFF
.	TRBJ2-7	.	TRBV10-2	TGCGCCAGCAGTGAGGGGATCGAGCAGTACTTC	CASSEGIEQYF
.	TRBJ1-5	.	TRBV20-1	TGCAGTGCTAGAGATGCCGCCATGGCAGGGCAAAATCAGCCCCAGCATTTT	CSARDAAMAGQNQPQHF
.	TRBJ1-3	.	TRBV4-2	TGTGCCAGCAGCCAAGATTGGATAAGCTCTGGAAACACCATATATTTT	CASSQDWISSGNTIYF
TRBD1	TRBJ1-4	.	TRBV20-1	TGCAGTGCTCTGACAGGGGGAGAGGAAAAACTGTTTTTT	CSALTGGEEKLFF
.	TRBJ1-6	many	TRBV5-4	TGTGCCAGCAGCAGATCCGAGACAGCCAATTCACCCCTCCACTTT	CASSRSETANSPLHF
.	TRBJ1-5	few	TRBV24-1	TGTGCCACCAGGGGCAGTAGCAATCAGCCCCAGCATTTT	CATRGSSNQPQHF
.	TRBJ2-7	.	TRBV10-2	TGCGCCAGCAGTGCCCAGGTCTGGCAGTACTTC	CASSAQVWQYF
.	TRBJ2-7	many	TRBV5-1	TGCGCCAGCAGCATCCTACAGGACCGGGGCGAGCAGTACTTC	CASSILQDRGEQYF
.	TRBJ1-4	.	TRBV2	TGTGCCAGCAGTGAGAACGGGTTAGGTGAAAAACTGTTTTTT	CASSENGLGEKLFF
.	TRBJ2-7	.	TRBV4-2	TGTGCCAGCAGTTCCCGGGGGGCATCCGAGCAGTACTTC	CASSSRGASEQYF
TRBD1	TRBJ1-5	many	TRBV7-9	TGTGCCAGCAGCCGCGACAGGGGGCGAGGCAATCAGCCCCAGCATTTT	CASSRDRGRGNQPQHF
TRBD2	TRBJ2-1	few	TRBV2	TGTGCCAGCAGTCGTAGCGGGAGGAACAATGAGCAGTTCTTC	CASSRSGRNNEQFF
TRBD2	TRBJ2-2	once	TRBV6-1	TGTGCCAGCAGTAGCGGGAGTAGCGGGGAGCTGTTTTTT	CASSSGSSGELFF
.	TRBJ1-1	many	TRBV6-1	TGTGCCAGCAATCGCAATCAGGGACCGGAAACTTTCTTT	CASNRNQGPETFF
.	TRBJ2-5	.	TRBV7-9	TGTGCCAGCAGCAGACCCCAAGGGACGGAAGAGACCCAGTACTTC	CASSRPQGTEETQYF
TRBD2	TRBJ2-3	few	TRBV2	TGTGCCAGCAGCGGACTAGCGGGGGACACAGATACGCAGTATTTT	CASSGLAGDTDTQYF
TRBD1	TRBJ1-4	many	TRBV12-3/TRBV12-4	TGTGCCAGCAGTGGTACAGGGGCCGATAATGAAAAACTGTTTTTT	CASSGTGADNEKLFF
TRBD1	TRBJ2-1	.	TRBV4-1	TGCGTCAGCAGTCTAGAGGGGGGACAGGCCTCCTACAATGAGCAGTTCTTC	CVSSLEGGQASYNEQFF
TRBD2	TRBJ2-1	many	TRBV24-1	TGTGCCACCAGTGACGTCGGGGGGACCTACAATGAGCAGTTCTTC	CATSDVGGTYNEQFF
.	TRBJ1-2	.	TRBV9	TGTGCCAGCAGCGTAGAGTCAGGCAATAGCTATGGCTACACCTTC	CASSVESGNSYGYTF
TRBD2	TRBJ2-3	.	TRBV7-6	TGTGCCAGCACGAGGACTAGCGGGGGGGCCCGTTGGACGCAGTATTTT	CASTRTSGGARWTQYF
TRBD1	TRBJ2-3	many	TRBV7-3	TGTGCCAGCAGGGAAGGGACAGCGAGCACAGATACGCAGTATTTT	CASREGTASTDTQYF
TRBD1	TRBJ2-3	.	TRBV18	TGTGCCAGCTCACCAGCCACAGGGGGCGGCACAGATACGCAGTATTTT	CASSPATGGGTDTQYF
TRBD2	TRBJ2-3	few	TRBV28	TGTGCCAGCAGGGCAGCGGGGAGCACAGATACGCAGTATTTT	CASRAAGSTDTQYF
.	TRBJ2-1	.	TRBV20-1	TGCAGTGCTAGTGTGACTAGTATCCACAATGAGCAGTTCTTC	CSASVTSIHNEQFF
.	TRBJ2-3	.	TRBV19	TGTGCCAGTAGCAATAGGGGGGGGGGTATAGATACGCAGTATTTT	CASSNRGGGIDTQYF
.	TRBJ2-5	many	TRBV12-3/TRBV12-4	TGTGCCAGCAGTTTAAGTCCATTAGAGACCCAGTACTTC	CASSLSPLETQYF
.	TRBJ1-2	.	TRBV4-1	TGCGCCAGCAGCCACGCCGGGCCTAACTATGGCTACACCTTC	CASSHAGPNYGYTF
.	TRBJ2-7	.	TRBV2	TGTGCCAGCAGGGCGGACAGCAGCTCCTACGAGCAGTACTTC	CASRADSSSYEQYF
TRBD2	TRBJ2-3	few	TRBV10-3	TGTGCCATCAGTGAGTCAACGGGACTAGCGGATGATACGCAGTATTTT	CAISESTGLADDTQYF